This T cell receptor beta chain came from a study of T cells expressing NK-cell markers. Overall study context: With respect to HCMV, seven of the eight sequenced donors were seropositive, and one was seronegative. Study outcomes and limitations: In a few donors, dominant clonotypes made up roughly 25-60.1% of CD3+CD56-NKG2C+ cells. NKG2C+ dominant clonotypes from 6 or 7 donors made up roughly 1.0-8% of CD8+ T cells.

Concerning this clonotype: Its target is unknown.

UMI-tagged 5'RACE template switching yielded the TCR beta cDNA. TCRdb reprocessed the 5' RACE reads, with one entry per CDR3 protein and no DNA. Reported are 200,000 to 300,000 distinct CDR3 sequences; the ten largest clones contain 0.39%. This CDR3 has 15 residues. Germline V gene data show CDR1 as LGHDT and CDR2 as YNNKEL (reference sequence). The sample taken for sequencing was blood T cells: a sorted CD56 or NKG2C T cell subset, CD4+ or CD8+ T cells, or bulk PBMC T cells (not recorded which). The chain combines TRBV3-1 with TRBJ2-7; TCRdb selects TRBD2, and the lack of DNA leaves this call unchecked. The receptor was derived from a man aged 18 to 29 in good health. The CDR3 reads CASSQAVAGGYEQYF.